The sequence of this T cell receptor (beta chain) was determined in a study of shared clonotypes between healthy human individuals. In the original workflow: From ImmunoSEQ came sequences covering only the junction and carrying no quality scores, so filtering differed. TCRdb keeps only in-frame clones here, not all; method: immunoSEQ multiplex PCR. The V and J calls and clone size come from that table; D and trimming were worked out from the DNA. Of hundreds of thousands of clones listed, just over 75% are singletons. Germline loops: CDR1 SGHTA, CDR2 FQGNSA. Trimming removed 4 bases from V and 3 bases from J, with 10 bases in between. This CDR3 comprises 13 residues.

The chain couples TRBV7-2 to TRBJ2-7; TRBD1 is a possible D gene (5 bases). This TCR was recovered from a woman aged 40 to 50 in good health. Some clones in this sample may be carry-over from other donors' samples. Sequenced input: PBMCs. The CDR3 here is CASSSTGVYEQYF. The CDR3 nucleotides read TGTGCCAGCAGCTCCACAGGAGTCTACGAGCAGTACTTC.